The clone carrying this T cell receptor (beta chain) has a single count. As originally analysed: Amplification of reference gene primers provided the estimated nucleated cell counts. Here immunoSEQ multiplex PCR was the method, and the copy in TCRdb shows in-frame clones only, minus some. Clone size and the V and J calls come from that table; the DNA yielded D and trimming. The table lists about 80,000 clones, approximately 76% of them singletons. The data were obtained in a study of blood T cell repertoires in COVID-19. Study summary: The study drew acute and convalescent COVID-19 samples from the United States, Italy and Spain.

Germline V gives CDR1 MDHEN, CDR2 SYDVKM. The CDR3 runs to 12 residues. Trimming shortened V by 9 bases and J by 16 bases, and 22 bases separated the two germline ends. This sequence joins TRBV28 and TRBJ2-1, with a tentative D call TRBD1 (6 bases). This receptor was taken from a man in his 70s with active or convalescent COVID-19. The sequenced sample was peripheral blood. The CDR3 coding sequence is TGTGCCAGTCTATCCTCGGGACATATTTGTTTCTTC. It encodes CASLSSGHICFF.